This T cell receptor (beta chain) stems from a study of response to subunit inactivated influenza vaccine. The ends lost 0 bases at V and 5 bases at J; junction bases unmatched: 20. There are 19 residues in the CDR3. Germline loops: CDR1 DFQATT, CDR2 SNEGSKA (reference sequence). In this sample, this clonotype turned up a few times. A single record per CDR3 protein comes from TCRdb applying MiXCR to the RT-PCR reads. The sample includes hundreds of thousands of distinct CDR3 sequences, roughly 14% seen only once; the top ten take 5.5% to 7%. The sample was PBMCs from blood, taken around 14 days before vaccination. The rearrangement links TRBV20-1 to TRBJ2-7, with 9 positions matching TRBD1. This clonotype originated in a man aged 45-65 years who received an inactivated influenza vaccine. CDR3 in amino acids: CSARDLWDRASRVPNEQYF. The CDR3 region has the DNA TGCAGTGCTAGAGATCTCTGGGACAGGGCCTCTAGAGTCCCCAACGAGCAGTACTTC.